This T cell receptor (beta chain) stems from a study of prognosis after radiotherapy for stage I lung cancer. Study information: At a biologically effective dose of at least 100 Gy and in 3 to 5 fractions, SBRT was the radiotherapy delivered. Study-level findings and limits: The authors reported that TRBV and TRBJ gene usage differed between patients with and without metastases.

This clonotype was recorded many times. What it recognizes is unknown. The study amplified the TCR beta CDR3 region from genomic DNA. This amplification was carried out by two rounds of multiplex PCR. Every TRBV and TRBJ gene had its own specific primer in first-round PCR. TCRdb re-called the multiplex PCR reads through MiXCR, storing one row per CDR3 protein. Found here are about 47,000 distinct CDR3 sequences, under 45% of them singletons; the top ten hold about 9.2%. The CDR3 length is 13 residues. The V end was cut by 7 bases, the J end by 1 base, with 12 bases between. Germline CDR1 is SQVTM and CDR2 is ANQGSEA.

The chain carries TRBV29-1 and TRBJ2-3; D gene uncertain. The sequencing used PBMCs, collected before or after stereotactic body radiation therapy (not recorded which). The TCR sequence derives from a donor of 50 years or more with non-small cell lung cancer. The CDR3 nucleotides are TGCAGCGCCTATGAGGTCCGCACAGATACGCAGTATTTT. Protein: CSAYEVRTDTQYF.